This T cell receptor beta chain was profiled in a study of blood T cells in healthy people across ages. Germline V gene sequence: CDR1 MGHRA, CDR2 YSYEKL. V lost 4 bases to trimming and J lost 2 bases, with 10 bases between them. This CDR3 contains 14 residues. This clonotype was seen more than once but under ten times. Antigen: not known. A J-beta primer mix and a sample-barcoded 5' primer were used in a second PCR of roughly 7 to 12 cycles. Via MiXCR, TCRdb re-called the 5' RACE reads, giving one row per CDR3 protein. The sample carries 650,000 to 950,000 distinct CDR3 sequences, under 55% recorded once. Study-level findings and limits: The unsorted PBMCs prevented any conclusive comparison of naive versus antigen-experienced cells.

PBMCs were isolated at a quantity of at least 6.5 million per sample. The clonotype was recovered from a man aged 55 to 69 in good health. The sample was blood. The chain recombines TRBV4-1 with TRBJ2-3; either TRBD1 or TRBD2 may supply D (6 bases each). In DNA form, the CDR3 reads TGCGCCAGCAGCCGGCGGGACAACACAGATACGCAGTATTTT. It specifies CASSRRDNTDTQYF.